The subject of this entry is one TCR beta chain. With random hexamers, 0.5 to 1 ug RNA was reverse transcribed. One entry per CDR3 protein results from TCRdb running MiXCR on the immunoSEQ multiplex PCR reads. Among about 85,000 distinct CDR3 sequences listed, approximately 95% were seen once. This record comes from a study of CD8 T cells in Susac syndrome. The receptor comes from a human donor with Susac syndrome. Sequenced: CD8+ T cells from PBMCs.

The CDR3 DNA follows: TGTGCCTGGAGTGTAGACAGCAACACTGAAGCTTTCTTT. Translation: CAWSVDSNTEAFF. The chain has TRBV30 and TRBJ1-1; D possibly corresponds to TRBD1 (5 bases). V lost 0 bases to trimming and J lost 2 bases, with 7 bases between them. Germline assignment: CDR1 GTSNPN and CDR2 SVGIG (reference sequence). The CDR3 is made up of 13 amino acids.